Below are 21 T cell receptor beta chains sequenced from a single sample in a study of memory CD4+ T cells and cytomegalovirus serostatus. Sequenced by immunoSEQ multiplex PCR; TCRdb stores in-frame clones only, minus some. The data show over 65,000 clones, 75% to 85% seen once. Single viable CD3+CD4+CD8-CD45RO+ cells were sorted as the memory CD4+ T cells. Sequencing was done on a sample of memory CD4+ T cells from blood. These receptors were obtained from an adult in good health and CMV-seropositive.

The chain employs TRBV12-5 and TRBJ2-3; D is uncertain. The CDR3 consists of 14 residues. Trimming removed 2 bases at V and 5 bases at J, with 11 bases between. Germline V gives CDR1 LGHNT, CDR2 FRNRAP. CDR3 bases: TGTGCTAGTGGTTTGTCCCCGCCTCAAGATACGCAGTATTTT. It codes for CASGLSPPQDTQYF.

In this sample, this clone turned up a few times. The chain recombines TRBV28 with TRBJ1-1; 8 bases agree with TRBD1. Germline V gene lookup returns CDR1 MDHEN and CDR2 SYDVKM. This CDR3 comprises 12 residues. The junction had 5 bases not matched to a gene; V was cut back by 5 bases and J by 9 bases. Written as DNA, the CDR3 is TGTGCCAGCAGTACTGGACAGGGCCAAGCTTTCTTT. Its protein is CASSTGQGQAFF.

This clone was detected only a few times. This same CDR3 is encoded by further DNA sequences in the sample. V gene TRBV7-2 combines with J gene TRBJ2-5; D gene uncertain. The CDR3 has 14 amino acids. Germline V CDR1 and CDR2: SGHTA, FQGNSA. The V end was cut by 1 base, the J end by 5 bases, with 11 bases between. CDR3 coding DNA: TGTGCCAGCAGCTTAGGGTCAGCCGGGGAGACCCAGTACTTC. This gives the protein CASSLGSAGETQYF.

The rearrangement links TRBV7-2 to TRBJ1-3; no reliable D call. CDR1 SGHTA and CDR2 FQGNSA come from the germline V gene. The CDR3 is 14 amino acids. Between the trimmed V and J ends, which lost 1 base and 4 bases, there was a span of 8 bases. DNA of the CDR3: TGTGCCAGCAGCTTAGAACGGCTGGGAAACACCATATATTTT. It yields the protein CASSLERLGNTIYF.

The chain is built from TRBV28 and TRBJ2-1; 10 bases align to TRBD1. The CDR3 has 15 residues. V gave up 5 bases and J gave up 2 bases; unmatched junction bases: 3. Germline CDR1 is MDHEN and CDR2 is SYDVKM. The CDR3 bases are TGTGCCAGCAGTCGGGACAGGGGCACCTACAATGAGCAGTTCTTC. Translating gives CASSRDRGTYNEQFF.

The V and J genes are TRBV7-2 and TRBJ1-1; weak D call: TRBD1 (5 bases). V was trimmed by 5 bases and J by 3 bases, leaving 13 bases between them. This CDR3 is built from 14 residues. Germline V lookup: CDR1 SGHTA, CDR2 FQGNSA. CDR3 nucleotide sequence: TGTGCCAGCAGCGTCCAGGGTTCATACACTGAAGCTTTCTTT. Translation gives CASSVQGSYTEAFF.

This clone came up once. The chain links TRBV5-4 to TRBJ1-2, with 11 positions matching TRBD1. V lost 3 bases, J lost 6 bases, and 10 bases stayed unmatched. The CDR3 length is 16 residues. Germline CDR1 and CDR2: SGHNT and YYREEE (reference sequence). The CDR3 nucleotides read TGTGCCAGCAGCTCTCCCAGGACAGGGGGCTTGGATGGCTACACCTTC. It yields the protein CASSSPRTGGLDGYTF.

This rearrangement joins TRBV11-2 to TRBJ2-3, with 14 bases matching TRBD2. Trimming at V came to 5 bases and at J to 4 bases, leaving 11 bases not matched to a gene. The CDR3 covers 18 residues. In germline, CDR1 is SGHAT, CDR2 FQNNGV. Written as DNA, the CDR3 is TGTGCCAGCAGCCCCAGGACTAGCGGGGGGTTGATATCAGATACGCAGTATTTT. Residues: CASSPRTSGGLISDTQYF.

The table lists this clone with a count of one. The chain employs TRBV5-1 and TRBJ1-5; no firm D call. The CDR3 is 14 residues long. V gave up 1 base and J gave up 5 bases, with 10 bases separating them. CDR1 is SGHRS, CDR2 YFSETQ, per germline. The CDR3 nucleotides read TGCGCCAGCAGCTTGTCGGGTTGGGATCAGCCCCAGCATTTT. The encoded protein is CASSLSGWDQPQHF.

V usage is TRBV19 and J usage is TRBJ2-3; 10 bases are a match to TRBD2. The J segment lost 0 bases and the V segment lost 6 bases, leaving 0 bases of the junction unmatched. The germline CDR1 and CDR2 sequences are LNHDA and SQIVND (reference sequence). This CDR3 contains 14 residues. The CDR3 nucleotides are TGTGCCAGTAGGACTAGCGGGAGCACAGATACGCAGTATTTT. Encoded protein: CASRTSGSTDTQYF.

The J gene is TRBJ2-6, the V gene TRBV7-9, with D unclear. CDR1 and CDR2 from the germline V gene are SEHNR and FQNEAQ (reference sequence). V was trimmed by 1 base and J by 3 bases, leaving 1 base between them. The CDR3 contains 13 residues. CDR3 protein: CASSLGGANVLTF. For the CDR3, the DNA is TGTGCCAGCAGCTTAGGTGGGGCCAACGTCCTGACTTTC. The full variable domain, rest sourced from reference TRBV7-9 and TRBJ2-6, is DTGVSQNPRHKITKRGQNVTFRCDPISEHNRLYWYRQTLGQGPEFLTYFQNEAQLEKSRLLSDRFSAERPKGSFSTLEIQRTEQGDSAMYLCASSLGGANVLTFGAGSRLTVL.

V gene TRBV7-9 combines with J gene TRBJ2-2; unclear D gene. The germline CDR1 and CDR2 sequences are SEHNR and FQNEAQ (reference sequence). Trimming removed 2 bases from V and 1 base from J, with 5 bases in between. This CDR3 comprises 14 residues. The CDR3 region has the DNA TGTGCCAGCAGCTTATTAGGGAACACCGGGGAGCTGTTTTTT. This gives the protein CASSLLGNTGELFF.

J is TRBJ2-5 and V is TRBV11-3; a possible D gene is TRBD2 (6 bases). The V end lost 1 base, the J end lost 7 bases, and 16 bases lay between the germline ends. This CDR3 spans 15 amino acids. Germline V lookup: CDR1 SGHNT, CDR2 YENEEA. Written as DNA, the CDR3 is TGTGCCAGCAGCTTAGCCGCGGGGACGTCAGGGACCCAGTACTTC. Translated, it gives CASSLAAGTSGTQYF.

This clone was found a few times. CDR3: CASSLNRSGRDGYTF. In DNA form, the CDR3 reads TGTGCCAGCAGCTTAAACCGATCCGGGCGCGATGGCTACACCTTC. The V and J genes are TRBV7-9 and TRBJ1-2, with D uncertain. The CDR3 covers 15 residues. Germline CDR1 reads SEHNR; CDR2 reads FQNEAQ (reference sequence). The V gene lost 2 bases and the J gene lost 6 bases, with 16 bases spanning the gap.

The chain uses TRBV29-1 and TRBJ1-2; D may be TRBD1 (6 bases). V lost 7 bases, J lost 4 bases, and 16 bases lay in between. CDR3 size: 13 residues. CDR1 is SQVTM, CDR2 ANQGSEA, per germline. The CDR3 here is CSAEQFRGYGYTF. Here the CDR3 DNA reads TGCAGCGCCGAGCAGTTCAGGGGCTATGGCTACACCTTC.

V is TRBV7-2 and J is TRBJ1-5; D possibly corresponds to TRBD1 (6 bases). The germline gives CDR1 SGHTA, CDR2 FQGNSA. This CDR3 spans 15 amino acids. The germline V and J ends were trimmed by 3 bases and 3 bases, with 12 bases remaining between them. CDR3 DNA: TGTGCCAGCAGCTTCAAGGGGGTCGACAATCAGCCCCAGCATTTT. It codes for CASSFKGVDNQPQHF.

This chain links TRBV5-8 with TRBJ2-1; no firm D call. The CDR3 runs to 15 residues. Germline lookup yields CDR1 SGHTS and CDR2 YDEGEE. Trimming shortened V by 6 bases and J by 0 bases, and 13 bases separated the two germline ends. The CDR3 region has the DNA TGTGCCAGCAACCTCGACCCTGGCTCCTACAATGAGCAGTTCTTC. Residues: CASNLDPGSYNEQFF.

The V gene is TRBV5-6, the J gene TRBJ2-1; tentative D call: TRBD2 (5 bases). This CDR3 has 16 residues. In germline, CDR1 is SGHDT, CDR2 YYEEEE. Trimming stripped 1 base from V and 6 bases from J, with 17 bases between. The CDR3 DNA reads TGTGCCAGCAGCTTGTTCAAGGAGGCCCCATTCAATGAGCAGTTCTTC. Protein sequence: CASSLFKEAPFNEQFF. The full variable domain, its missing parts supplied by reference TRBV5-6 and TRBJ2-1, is DAGVTQSPTHLIKTRGQQVTLRCSPKSGHDTVSWYQQALGQGPQFIFQYYEEEERQRGNFPDRFSGHQFPNYSSELNVNALLLGDSALYLCASSLFKEAPFNEQFFGPGTRLTVL.

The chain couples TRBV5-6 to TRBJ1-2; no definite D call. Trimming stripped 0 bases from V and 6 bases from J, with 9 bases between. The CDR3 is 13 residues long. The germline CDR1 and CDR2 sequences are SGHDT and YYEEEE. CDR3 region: CASSLGEVNGYTF. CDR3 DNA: TGTGCCAGCAGCTTGGGGGAAGTAAATGGCTACACCTTC. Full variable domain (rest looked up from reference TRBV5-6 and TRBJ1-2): DAGVTQSPTHLIKTRGQQVTLRCSPKSGHDTVSWYQQALGQGPQFIFQYYEEEERQRGNFPDRFSGHQFPNYSSELNVNALLLGDSALYLCASSLGEVNGYTFGSGTRLTVV.

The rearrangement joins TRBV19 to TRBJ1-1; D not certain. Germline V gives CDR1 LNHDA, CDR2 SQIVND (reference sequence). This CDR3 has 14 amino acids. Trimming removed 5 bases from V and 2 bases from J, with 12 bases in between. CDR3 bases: TGTGCCAGTAGTGTAGGGTGGGGAAACACTGAAGCTTTCTTT. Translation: CASSVGWGNTEAFF. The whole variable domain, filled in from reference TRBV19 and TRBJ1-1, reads DGGITQSPKYLFRKEGQNVTLSCEQNLNHDAMYWYRQDPGQGLRLIYYSQIVNDFQKGDIAEGYSVSREKKESFPLTVTSAQKNPTAFYLCASSVGWGNTEAFFGQGTRLTVV.

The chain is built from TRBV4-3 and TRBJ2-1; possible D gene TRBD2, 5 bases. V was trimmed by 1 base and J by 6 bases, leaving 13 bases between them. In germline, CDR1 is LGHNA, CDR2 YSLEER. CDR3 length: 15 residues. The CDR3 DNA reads TGCGCCAGCAGCCAAGGGGAGCTAGGAGGCAATGAGCAGTTCTTC. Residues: CASSQGELGGNEQFF.